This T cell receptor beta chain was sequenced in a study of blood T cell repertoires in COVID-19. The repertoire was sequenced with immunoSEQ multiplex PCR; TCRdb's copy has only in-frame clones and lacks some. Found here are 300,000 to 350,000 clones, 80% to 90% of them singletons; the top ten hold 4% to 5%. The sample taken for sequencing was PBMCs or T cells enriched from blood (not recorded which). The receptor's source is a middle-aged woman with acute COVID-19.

CDR3 loop: CASSADRAPSYGYTF. The DNA of the CDR3 is TGTGCCAGCAGCGCAGACAGGGCCCCAAGCTATGGCTACACCTTC. This chain connects TRBV7-9 to TRBJ1-2; 7 positions match TRBD1. CDR3 length equals 15 residues. Germline V gene lookup returns CDR1 SEHNR and CDR2 FQNEAQ (reference sequence). After removal of 5 bases from V and 4 bases from J, the junction contained 10 bases not matched to a gene.